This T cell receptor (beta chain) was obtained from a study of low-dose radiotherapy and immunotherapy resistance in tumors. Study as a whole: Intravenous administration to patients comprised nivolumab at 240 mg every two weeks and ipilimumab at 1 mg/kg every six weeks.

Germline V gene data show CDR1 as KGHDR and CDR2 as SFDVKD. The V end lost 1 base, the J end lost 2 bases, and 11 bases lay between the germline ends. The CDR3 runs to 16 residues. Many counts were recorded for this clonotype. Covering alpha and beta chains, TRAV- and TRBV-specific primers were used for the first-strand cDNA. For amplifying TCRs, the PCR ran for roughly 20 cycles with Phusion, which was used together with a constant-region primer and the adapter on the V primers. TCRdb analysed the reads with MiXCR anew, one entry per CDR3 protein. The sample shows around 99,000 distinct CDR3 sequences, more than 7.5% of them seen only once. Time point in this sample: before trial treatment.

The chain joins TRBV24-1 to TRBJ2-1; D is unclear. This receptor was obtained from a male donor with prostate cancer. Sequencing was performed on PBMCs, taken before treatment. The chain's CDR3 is CATSDFEGSAYNEQFF. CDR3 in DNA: TGTGCCACCAGTGATTTCGAAGGCTCTGCCTACAATGAGCAGTTCTTC.